This TCR beta chain was retrieved from a study of cytomegalovirus exposure and HLA in healthy donors. General study findings and limits: A list of roughly 180 TCR beta chains associated with cytomegalovirus was given. The study found most TCR sequences rare, yet found some public TCRs in many donors. In vitro experiments confirmed that three CMV-associated chains were specific for CMV antigens.

The protocol was immunoSEQ multiplex PCR, while the TCRdb copy is restricted to in-frame clones and leaves out a portion. The sample lists under 250,000 clones, 80% to 90% occurring once. With respect to this clone: Its specificity is unknown.

V was pared by 2 bases and J by 4 bases, with 6 bases of the junction left unmatched. From germline, CDR1 is GTSNPN and CDR2 SVGIG (reference sequence). The CDR3 covers 17 residues. The sequence was collected from a woman aged 30 to 39 in good health and CMV-seronegative. Sequencing was performed on PBMCs. This chain links TRBV30 with TRBJ2-1; 15 bases match TRBD2. The CDR3 protein is CAWSPRTSGRVYNEQFF. CDR3 sequence (DNA): TGTGCCTGGAGTCCTCGGACTAGCGGGAGGGTATACAATGAGCAGTTCTTC.